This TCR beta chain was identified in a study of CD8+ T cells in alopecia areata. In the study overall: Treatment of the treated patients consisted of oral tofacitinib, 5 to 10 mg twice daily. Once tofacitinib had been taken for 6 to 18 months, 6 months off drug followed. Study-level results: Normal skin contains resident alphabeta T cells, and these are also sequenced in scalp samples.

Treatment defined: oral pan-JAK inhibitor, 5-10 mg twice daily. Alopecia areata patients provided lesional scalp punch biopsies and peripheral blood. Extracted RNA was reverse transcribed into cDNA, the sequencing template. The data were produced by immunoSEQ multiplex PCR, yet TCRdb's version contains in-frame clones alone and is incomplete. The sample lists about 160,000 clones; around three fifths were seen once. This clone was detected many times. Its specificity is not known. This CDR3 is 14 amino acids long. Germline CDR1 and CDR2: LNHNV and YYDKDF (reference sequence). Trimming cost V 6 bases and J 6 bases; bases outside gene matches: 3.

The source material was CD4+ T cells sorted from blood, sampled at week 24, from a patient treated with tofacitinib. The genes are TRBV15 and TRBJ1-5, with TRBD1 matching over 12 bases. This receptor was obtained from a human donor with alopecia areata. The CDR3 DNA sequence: TGTGCCACCAGGGGGACAGGGGGCATTCAGCCCCAGCATTTT. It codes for CATRGTGGIQPQHF.